This is a list of T cell receptor beta chains from one sample in a study of blood T cell repertoires in COVID-19. Measured with immunoSEQ multiplex PCR; TCRdb has only the in-frame clones, and not every one. Of about 280,000 clones in the sample, around 91% were seen once. The sequenced material came from PBMCs or T cells enriched from blood (not recorded which). The receptor set was obtained from a woman younger than 30 with acute COVID-19. Both conserved end residues are trimmed from each CDR3. Fields, in order: clone size, J gene, D gene, CDR3 length, V gene, CDR3 protein. D genes are given only for firm matches. Size tells how often a clone was seen (once, few, many) or the class of an expanded clone, and some rows leave it out.

clone size: -
J gene: TRBJ2-1
D gene: -
CDR3 length: 15
V gene: TRBV4-3
CDR3 protein: ASSHSSGPYGFNEQF

clone size: -
J gene: TRBJ1-1
D gene: TRBD1
CDR3 length: 12
V gene: TRBV2
CDR3 protein: ASSPGQTNTEAF

clone size: -
J gene: TRBJ2-7
D gene: -
CDR3 length: 13
V gene: TRBV7-2
CDR3 protein: ASSLAYESTYEQY

clone size: once
J gene: TRBJ1-5
D gene: -
CDR3 length: 12
V gene: TRBV6-2/TRBV6-3
CDR3 protein: ASSRQMNNQPQH

clone size: -
J gene: TRBJ2-7
D gene: TRBD2
CDR3 length: 15
V gene: TRBV12-5
CDR3 protein: ASGLDMGLAGDSEQY

clone size: -
J gene: TRBJ2-1
D gene: -
CDR3 length: 10
V gene: TRBV18
CDR3 protein: ASSRSGNEQF

clone size: -
J gene: TRBJ2-1
D gene: TRBD1
CDR3 length: 15
V gene: TRBV15
CDR3 protein: ATSRDRNPGQGYEQF

clone size: -
J gene: TRBJ2-7
D gene: TRBD2
CDR3 length: 12
V gene: TRBV15
CDR3 protein: ATSGTSGRYEQY

clone size: -
J gene: TRBJ2-1
D gene: TRBD2
CDR3 length: 12
V gene: TRBV28
CDR3 protein: ASRGTSGTNEQF

clone size: -
J gene: TRBJ1-5
D gene: TRBD1
CDR3 length: 15
V gene: TRBV4-1
CDR3 protein: ASSQEGTGRLHQPQH

clone size: -
J gene: TRBJ2-7
D gene: -
CDR3 length: 11
V gene: TRBV15
CDR3 protein: ATSRPQGYEQY

clone size: -
J gene: TRBJ2-2
D gene: -
CDR3 length: 11
V gene: TRBV19
CDR3 protein: ASKDTEGGELF

clone size: -
J gene: TRBJ2-2
D gene: TRBD2
CDR3 length: 12
V gene: TRBV7-2
CDR3 protein: ASSLAGEGGELF

clone size: once
J gene: TRBJ2-2
D gene: TRBD2
CDR3 length: 12
V gene: TRBV19
CDR3 protein: ASSSGRATGELF

clone size: -
J gene: TRBJ2-7
D gene: -
CDR3 length: 11
V gene: TRBV12-3/TRBV12-4
CDR3 protein: ASSRGQTYEQY

clone size: -
J gene: TRBJ1-1
D gene: -
CDR3 length: 9
V gene: TRBV5-1
CDR3 protein: ASSLGSEAF

clone size: -
J gene: TRBJ2-2
D gene: -
CDR3 length: 10
V gene: TRBV28
CDR3 protein: ASRPPSGELF

clone size: -
J gene: TRBJ1-5
D gene: TRBD1
CDR3 length: 14
V gene: TRBV4-1
CDR3 protein: ASSQDVGQGGQPQH

clone size: -
J gene: TRBJ1-2
D gene: TRBD1
CDR3 length: 13
V gene: TRBV5-4
CDR3 protein: ASSRGQGVMGGYT

clone size: -
J gene: TRBJ2-5
D gene: -
CDR3 length: 11
V gene: TRBV30
CDR3 protein: AWRPRGQETQY

clone size: -
J gene: TRBJ2-1
D gene: -
CDR3 length: 14
V gene: TRBV7-6
CDR3 protein: ASSLVGGTAYNEQF

clone size: -
J gene: TRBJ1-1
D gene: -
CDR3 length: 12
V gene: TRBV12-5
CDR3 protein: ASGLDTQNTEAF

clone size: -
J gene: TRBJ2-1
D gene: TRBD1
CDR3 length: 12
V gene: TRBV7-2
CDR3 protein: ASSPGTEYNEQF

clone size: -
J gene: TRBJ2-1
D gene: -
CDR3 length: 11
V gene: TRBV7-6
CDR3 protein: ASSLGRWNEQF

clone size: -
J gene: TRBJ2-2
D gene: TRBD1
CDR3 length: 13
V gene: TRBV27
CDR3 protein: ASTGDRTNTGELF

clone size: -
J gene: TRBJ2-5
D gene: -
CDR3 length: 14
V gene: TRBV7-3
CDR3 protein: ASSLRPGLTQETQY

clone size: -
J gene: TRBJ2-3
D gene: -
CDR3 length: 14
V gene: TRBV27
CDR3 protein: ASSLYSGMGTDTQY

clone size: -
J gene: TRBJ1-5
D gene: TRBD1
CDR3 length: 13
V gene: TRBV19
CDR3 protein: APGTVLNSNQPQH

clone size: -
J gene: TRBJ2-2
D gene: TRBD1
CDR3 length: 13
V gene: TRBV5-4
CDR3 protein: ASSPGQDNTGELF

clone size: -
J gene: TRBJ1-4
D gene: -
CDR3 length: 11
V gene: TRBV28
CDR3 protein: ASRGGPNEKLF

clone size: -
J gene: TRBJ1-1
D gene: TRBD1
CDR3 length: 13
V gene: TRBV18
CDR3 protein: ASSPQGPRNTEAF

clone size: -
J gene: TRBJ2-2
D gene: -
CDR3 length: 14
V gene: TRBV7-9
CDR3 protein: ASSSGQRSNTGELF

clone size: -
J gene: TRBJ2-3
D gene: TRBD2
CDR3 length: 13
V gene: TRBV28
CDR3 protein: ASRFSGSATDTQY

clone size: -
J gene: TRBJ1-4
D gene: -
CDR3 length: 11
V gene: TRBV6-5
CDR3 protein: ASSRTANEKLF

clone size: -
J gene: TRBJ1-2
D gene: TRBD1
CDR3 length: 13
V gene: TRBV14
CDR3 protein: ASSQDLEGAGGYT

clone size: once
J gene: TRBJ2-7
D gene: -
CDR3 length: 12
V gene: TRBV6-5
CDR3 protein: ALTTGTPPYEQY

clone size: -
J gene: TRBJ2-1
D gene: TRBD2
CDR3 length: 13
V gene: TRBV11-2
CDR3 protein: ASSSRTSGGNEQF

clone size: -
J gene: TRBJ2-2
D gene: TRBD1
CDR3 length: 15
V gene: TRBV18
CDR3 protein: ASSPPWGQGAAGELF

clone size: once
J gene: TRBJ2-1
D gene: -
CDR3 length: 13
V gene: TRBV5-4
CDR3 protein: ASSFSSGPYNEQF

clone size: -
J gene: TRBJ2-7
D gene: -
CDR3 length: 11
V gene: TRBV11-2
CDR3 protein: ASSLEGVYEQY

clone size: -
J gene: TRBJ2-7
D gene: -
CDR3 length: 16
V gene: TRBV4-1
CDR3 protein: ASSQVPPQRISSYEQY

clone size: -
J gene: TRBJ2-7
D gene: -
CDR3 length: 12
V gene: TRBV14
CDR3 protein: ASSPTGGGYEQY

clone size: -
J gene: TRBJ2-7
D gene: -
CDR3 length: 14
V gene: TRBV19
CDR3 protein: ASSIKVGKGHYEQY

clone size: -
J gene: TRBJ2-1
D gene: TRBD2
CDR3 length: 13
V gene: TRBV14
CDR3 protein: ASSDPGTSGMEQF

clone size: -
J gene: TRBJ2-5
D gene: TRBD2
CDR3 length: 14
V gene: TRBV14
CDR3 protein: ASSHPRGGRWETQY

clone size: -
J gene: TRBJ1-3
D gene: -
CDR3 length: 10
V gene: TRBV7-9
CDR3 protein: ASSPSGNTIY

clone size: -
J gene: TRBJ2-1
D gene: TRBD2
CDR3 length: 12
V gene: TRBV7-9
CDR3 protein: AGEIAGGRNEQF

clone size: -
J gene: TRBJ2-1
D gene: -
CDR3 length: 12
V gene: TRBV19
CDR3 protein: ASSIVDTYNEQF

clone size: -
J gene: TRBJ1-1
D gene: -
CDR3 length: 16
V gene: TRBV28
CDR3 protein: ASRTTSGPWGGRTEAF

clone size: -
J gene: TRBJ2-1
D gene: -
CDR3 length: 13
V gene: TRBV2
CDR3 protein: ASSEGTATYNEQF

clone size: once
J gene: TRBJ2-2
D gene: TRBD2
CDR3 length: 17
V gene: TRBV24-1
CDR3 protein: ATSDSRALGTSGAGELF